This T cell receptor (beta chain) was captured by sequencing in a study of T cells in Graves' hyperthyroidism and ophthalmopathy. Trimming removed 4 bases from V and 4 bases from J, with 20 bases in between. The CDR3 is 16 residues long. Germline loops: CDR1 MNHNS, CDR2 SASEGT. Regions amplified from RNA transcripts were the TCR beta CDR3 regions. HTBI primers were employed in a first-round RT-PCR of the TCR CDR3. TCRdb independently ran MiXCR on the multiplex PCR reads; one entry per CDR3 protein. Of around 700,000 distinct CDR3 sequences listed, 18% were seen once; the top ten hold over 15%. This clonotype came up a few times.

Sequences were obtained from blood. The clonotype comes from a woman aged 45 to 65 with Graves' hyperthyroidism that later progressed to Graves' ophthalmopathy. The chain is built from TRBV6-1 and TRBJ2-7; TRBD2 is a possible D gene (6 bases). CDR3 residues: CASSGSGGGKGYEQYF. The CDR3 DNA reads TGTGCCAGCAGTGGGTCTGGCGGAGGGAAAGGATACGAGCAGTACTTC.